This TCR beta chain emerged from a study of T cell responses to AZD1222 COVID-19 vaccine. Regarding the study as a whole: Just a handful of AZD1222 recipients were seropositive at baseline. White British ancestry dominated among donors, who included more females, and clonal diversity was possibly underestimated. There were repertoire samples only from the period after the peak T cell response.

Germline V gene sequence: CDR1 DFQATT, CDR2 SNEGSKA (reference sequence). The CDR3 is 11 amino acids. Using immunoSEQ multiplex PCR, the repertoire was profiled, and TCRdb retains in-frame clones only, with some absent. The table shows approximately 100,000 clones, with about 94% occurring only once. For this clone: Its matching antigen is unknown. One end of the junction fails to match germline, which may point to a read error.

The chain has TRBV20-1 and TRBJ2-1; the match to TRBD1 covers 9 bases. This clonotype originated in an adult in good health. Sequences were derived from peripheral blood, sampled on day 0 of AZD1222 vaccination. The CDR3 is CSARTNRGRIF. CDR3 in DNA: TGCAGTGCTAGGACAAACAGGGGGCGCATCTTC.